The rows below give T cell receptor beta chains drawn from one sample of a study of long-term antiretroviral therapy in people with HIV. Using immunoSEQ multiplex PCR, the repertoire was profiled, and TCRdb retains in-frame clones only, with some absent. This sample has 20,000 or so clones, with roughly 87% found just once. Sequences were derived from unsorted PBMCs, sampled 2.1 years after starting antiretroviral therapy. The receptors stem from a man aged 18 to 35 with HIV. The CDR3 runs from the conserved cysteine through the conserved F or W. A D gene is named only where the DNA matches it firmly. Not every row has a clone size; where given, it reads once, few, many or a size class.

j_call: TRBJ2-1; clone_size: .; v_call: TRBV7-9; d_call: .; cdr3_aa: CASSNKRKALDEQFF; cdr3_nt: TGTGCCAGCAGCAATAAGCGGAAAGCCCTCGATGAGCAGTTCTTC
j_call: TRBJ1-6; clone_size: .; v_call: TRBV27; d_call: TRBD1; cdr3_aa: CASSSRDRGPPLHF; cdr3_nt: TGTGCCAGCAGTTCACGGGACAGGGGGCCACCCCTCCACTTT
j_call: TRBJ1-3; clone_size: .; v_call: TRBV9; d_call: .; cdr3_aa: CASSVGGRDGNTIYF; cdr3_nt: TGTGCCAGCAGCGTAGGGGGGCGCGATGGAAACACCATATATTTT
j_call: TRBJ1-5; clone_size: .; v_call: TRBV7-9; d_call: .; cdr3_aa: CASSYGLNQPQHF; cdr3_nt: TGTGCCAGCAGCTACGGACTCAATCAGCCCCAGCATTTT
j_call: TRBJ1-1; clone_size: .; v_call: TRBV19; d_call: .; cdr3_aa: CASSSGSSGTEAFF; cdr3_nt: TGTGCCAGTAGTAGTGGGAGTTCAGGCACTGAAGCTTTCTTT
j_call: TRBJ2-1; clone_size: .; v_call: TRBV6-1; d_call: TRBD2; cdr3_aa: CASGASGLVIHEQFF; cdr3_nt: TGTGCCAGCGGGGCTAGCGGGTTGGTGATCCATGAGCAGTTCTTC
j_call: TRBJ2-7; clone_size: .; v_call: TRBV6-5; d_call: TRBD2; cdr3_aa: CASSYSGTSSYEQYF; cdr3_nt: TGTGCCAGCAGTTACTCGGGGACTAGCAGCTACGAGCAGTACTTC
j_call: TRBJ2-1; clone_size: .; v_call: TRBV7-8; d_call: .; cdr3_aa: CASSQPNEQFF; cdr3_nt: TGTGCCAGCAGCCAACCCAATGAGCAGTTCTTC
j_call: TRBJ2-7; clone_size: once; v_call: TRBV4-1; d_call: .; cdr3_aa: CASSQVGNEQYF; cdr3_nt: TGCGCCAGCAGCCAAGTAGGGAACGAGCAGTACTTC
j_call: TRBJ2-7; clone_size: few; v_call: TRBV7-9; d_call: TRBD1; cdr3_aa: CASSLMGQATYEQYF; cdr3_nt: TGTGCCAGCAGCTTAATGGGACAGGCAACCTACGAGCAGTACTTC
j_call: TRBJ1-1; clone_size: once; v_call: TRBV7-6; d_call: .; cdr3_aa: CASSRDTVAEAFF; cdr3_nt: TGTGCCAGCAGCCGAGATACTGTGGCTGAAGCTTTCTTT
j_call: TRBJ2-1; clone_size: .; v_call: TRBV10-3; d_call: .; cdr3_aa: CAISESRLINEQFF; cdr3_nt: TGTGCCATCAGTGAGTCGAGACTAATCAATGAGCAGTTCTTC
j_call: TRBJ2-7; clone_size: once; v_call: TRBV30; d_call: .; cdr3_aa: CAWGLGGAYEQYF; cdr3_nt: TGTGCCTGGGGTTTAGGGGGAGCCTATGAGCAGTACTTC
j_call: TRBJ1-4; clone_size: .; v_call: TRBV14; d_call: TRBD1; cdr3_aa: CASSHTGGGELTNEKLFF; cdr3_nt: TGTGCCAGCAGCCATACAGGGGGCGGCGAGTTAACTAATGAAAAACTGTTTTTT
j_call: TRBJ1-3; clone_size: .; v_call: TRBV9; d_call: .; cdr3_aa: CASSVGTAGNTIYF; cdr3_nt: TGTGCCAGCAGCGTTGGGACCGCAGGAAACACCATATATTTT
j_call: TRBJ1-4; clone_size: once; v_call: TRBV7-9; d_call: .; cdr3_aa: CASSFSPGMGVESEKLFF; cdr3_nt: TGTGCCAGCAGCTTTTCGCCAGGGATGGGAGTCGAAAGTGAAAAACTGTTTTTT
j_call: TRBJ1-5; clone_size: few; v_call: TRBV6-5; d_call: .; cdr3_aa: CASSYSTADQPQHF; cdr3_nt: TGTGCCAGCAGTTACTCGACCGCGGATCAGCCCCAGCATTTT
j_call: TRBJ2-7; clone_size: .; v_call: TRBV28; d_call: TRBD2; cdr3_aa: CASSLEASGRDEQYF; cdr3_nt: TGTGCCAGCAGTTTGGAGGCTAGCGGGAGGGACGAGCAGTACTTC
j_call: TRBJ1-2; clone_size: .; v_call: TRBV6-5; d_call: TRBD1; cdr3_aa: CASSYAITGGGYTF; cdr3_nt: TGTGCCAGCAGTTACGCAATTACAGGGGGCGGCTACACCTTC
j_call: TRBJ1-4; clone_size: .; v_call: TRBV27; d_call: TRBD1; cdr3_aa: CASRLQGAREKLFF; cdr3_nt: TGTGCCAGCAGACTACAGGGGGCTCGGGAAAAACTGTTTTTT
j_call: TRBJ1-4; clone_size: .; v_call: TRBV9; d_call: TRBD1; cdr3_aa: CASSVDGTGNEKLFF; cdr3_nt: TGTGCCAGCAGCGTAGACGGGACAGGGAATGAAAAACTGTTTTTT
j_call: TRBJ2-2; clone_size: .; v_call: TRBV4-1; d_call: .; cdr3_aa: CASRSRTGELFF; cdr3_nt: TGCGCCAGCAGGTCGAGGACCGGGGAGCTGTTTTTT
j_call: TRBJ2-7; clone_size: .; v_call: TRBV4-3; d_call: TRBD2; cdr3_aa: CASSQVAGGSYEQYF; cdr3_nt: TGCGCCAGCAGCCAAGTTGCGGGAGGATCCTACGAGCAGTACTTC
j_call: TRBJ2-1; clone_size: .; v_call: TRBV27; d_call: .; cdr3_aa: CASSSPFSYNEQFF; cdr3_nt: TGTGCCAGCAGTTCCCCTTTTTCCTACAATGAGCAGTTCTTC
j_call: TRBJ1-5; clone_size: .; v_call: TRBV27; d_call: .; cdr3_aa: CASSLSSVGNQPQHF; cdr3_nt: TGTGCCAGCAGTTTATCATCCGTAGGTAATCAGCCCCAGCATTTT
j_call: TRBJ2-7; clone_size: large; v_call: TRBV19; d_call: TRBD1; cdr3_aa: CASSIGARGTYEQYF; cdr3_nt: TGTGCCAGTAGTATCGGTGCCAGGGGGACCTACGAGCAGTACTTC
j_call: TRBJ2-4; clone_size: .; v_call: TRBV5-1; d_call: TRBD2; cdr3_aa: CASSLAIGVAGVRNIQYF; cdr3_nt: TGCGCCAGCAGCTTGGCCATAGGGGTAGCGGGGGTCCGGAACATTCAGTACTTC
j_call: TRBJ1-1; clone_size: .; v_call: TRBV7-9; d_call: TRBD1; cdr3_aa: CASSRTGGNTEAFF; cdr3_nt: TGTGCCAGCAGCCGAACAGGGGGCAACACTGAAGCTTTCTTT
j_call: TRBJ2-7; clone_size: .; v_call: TRBV2; d_call: TRBD1; cdr3_aa: CASVPGQGRSYEQYF; cdr3_nt: TGTGCCAGCGTACCGGGACAGGGGCGATCCTACGAGCAGTACTTC
j_call: TRBJ1-5; clone_size: .; v_call: TRBV13; d_call: TRBD1; cdr3_aa: CASSLQQGNQPQHF; cdr3_nt: TGTGCCAGCAGCTTACAACAGGGGAATCAGCCCCAGCATTTT
j_call: TRBJ1-6; clone_size: .; v_call: TRBV5-1; d_call: TRBD1; cdr3_aa: CASSGTGSSPLHF; cdr3_nt: TGCGCCAGCAGCGGGACAGGGTCCTCACCCCTCCACTTT
j_call: TRBJ1-1; clone_size: once; v_call: TRBV6-1; d_call: TRBD1; cdr3_aa: CASSRQGGTEAFF; cdr3_nt: TGTGCCAGCAGTAGGCAGGGGGGCACTGAAGCTTTCTTT
j_call: TRBJ2-3; clone_size: .; v_call: TRBV6-5; d_call: .; cdr3_aa: CASSQGGGDTQYF; cdr3_nt: TGTGCCAGCAGCCAGGGGGGGGGAGATACGCAGTATTTT
j_call: TRBJ1-1; clone_size: .; v_call: TRBV4-3; d_call: .; cdr3_aa: CASSQGASLKNTEAFF; cdr3_nt: TGCGCCAGCAGCCAAGGGGCTAGCCTGAAGAACACTGAAGCTTTCTTT
j_call: TRBJ1-5; clone_size: .; v_call: TRBV10-3; d_call: .; cdr3_aa: CAISNRERGNQPQHF; cdr3_nt: TGTGCCATTTCAAACAGGGAACGGGGCAATCAGCCCCAGCATTTT
j_call: TRBJ2-7; clone_size: .; v_call: TRBV4-3; d_call: .; cdr3_aa: CASSQVRGTAYEQYF; cdr3_nt: TGCGCCAGCAGCCAAGTGCGCGGTACAGCCTACGAGCAGTACTTC
j_call: TRBJ2-2; clone_size: .; v_call: TRBV29-1; d_call: TRBD1; cdr3_aa: CSVVDRPNTGELFF; cdr3_nt: TGCAGCGTTGTGGACAGGCCGAACACCGGGGAGCTGTTTTTT
j_call: TRBJ2-7; clone_size: .; v_call: TRBV7-8; d_call: .; cdr3_aa: CASSLDVALSGTYEQYF; cdr3_nt: TGTGCCAGCAGCTTAGACGTCGCCCTTAGCGGAACCTACGAGCAGTACTTC
j_call: TRBJ2-5; clone_size: .; v_call: TRBV15; d_call: .; cdr3_aa: CATNQQNRGQETQYF; cdr3_nt: TGTGCCACCAACCAGCAGAACCGGGGACAAGAGACCCAGTACTTC
j_call: TRBJ1-3; clone_size: .; v_call: TRBV30; d_call: .; cdr3_aa: CAWSPGTEGNTIYF; cdr3_nt: TGTGCCTGGAGTCCCGGGACGGAGGGAAACACCATATATTTT
j_call: TRBJ2-7; clone_size: few; v_call: TRBV6-5; d_call: .; cdr3_aa: CASSYGQHYEQYF; cdr3_nt: TGTGCCAGCAGTTACGGACAGCACTACGAGCAGTACTTC
j_call: TRBJ2-1; clone_size: .; v_call: TRBV5-1; d_call: TRBD2; cdr3_aa: CASSLILKREFHNEQFF; cdr3_nt: TGCGCCAGCAGCTTGATCCTCAAGCGGGAGTTCCACAATGAGCAGTTCTTC
j_call: TRBJ2-7; clone_size: .; v_call: TRBV7-2; d_call: TRBD1; cdr3_aa: CASSLQGFYEQYF; cdr3_nt: TGTGCCAGCAGCCTACAGGGGTTCTACGAGCAGTACTTC
j_call: TRBJ1-4; clone_size: once; v_call: TRBV11-2; d_call: .; cdr3_aa: CASSSGEKLFF; cdr3_nt: TGTGCCAGCAGCTCCGGAGAAAAACTGTTTTTT
j_call: TRBJ2-2; clone_size: .; v_call: TRBV5-6; d_call: .; cdr3_aa: CASSADGDNTGELFF; cdr3_nt: TGTGCCAGCAGCGCTGACGGAGACAACACCGGGGAGCTGTTTTTT
j_call: TRBJ1-1; clone_size: .; v_call: TRBV2; d_call: .; cdr3_aa: CASSDDGFEAFF; cdr3_nt: TGTGCCAGTAGTGATGACGGTTTTGAAGCTTTCTTT
j_call: TRBJ2-4; clone_size: .; v_call: TRBV19; d_call: .; cdr3_aa: CASSAKPPRPGNF; cdr3_nt: TGTGCCAGTAGTGCCAAACCCCCCCGCCCGGGGAACTTC
j_call: TRBJ1-1; clone_size: .; v_call: TRBV19; d_call: TRBD1; cdr3_aa: CASSIRDRTEAFF; cdr3_nt: TGTGCCAGTAGTATCCGGGACAGGACTGAAGCTTTCTTT
j_call: TRBJ1-2; clone_size: .; v_call: TRBV9; d_call: .; cdr3_aa: CASSVTGNYGYTF; cdr3_nt: TGTGCCAGCAGCGTCACAGGGAACTATGGCTACACCTTC
j_call: TRBJ2-2; clone_size: .; v_call: TRBV6-1; d_call: .; cdr3_aa: CASSEPGELFF; cdr3_nt: TGTGCCAGCAGTGAACCCGGGGAGCTGTTTTTT
j_call: TRBJ1-5; clone_size: .; v_call: TRBV7-9; d_call: .; cdr3_aa: CASSLSGVGNQPQHF; cdr3_nt: TGTGCCAGCAGCTTATCAGGGGTTGGCAATCAGCCCCAGCATTTT